This TCR beta chain was sequenced for a study of T cell repertoires in cytomegalovirus infection. Study-level background: Indicated by public TCR beta signatures were CMV infection and matching HLA type.

This clonotype was counted ten times or more. The antigen remains unidentified. This CDR3 is built from 14 residues. V was shortened by 5 bases and J by 0 bases, with 10 bases between the two germline ends. CDR1 is LNHDA and CDR2 is SQIVND in the germline V gene (reference sequence). Overall study findings and caveats: Adding up the frequency of public TCR beta families identified people who carried CMV plus the relevant HLA. Within the response measured ex vivo, HLA-C-restricted CMV-specific TCR beta clonotypes were dominant.

TCRdb called the reads again in MiXCR, with one record for every CDR3 protein. This sample has about 260,000 distinct CDR3 sequences; approximately 9% occur once, and the top ten carry approximately 15%. The specimen sequenced was PBMCs. This chain uses TRBV19 with TRBJ1-2, with no clear D. This TCR was sampled from a human donor in good health (CMV status not recorded). Some clones in this sample may be carry-over from other donors' samples. CDR3 nucleotide sequence: TGTGCCAGTAGTTCCCGACGGCCTAACTATGGCTACACCTTC. Protein sequence: CASSSRRPNYGYTF.